This TCR beta chain derives from a study of cytomegalovirus exposure and HLA in healthy donors. Primers included in the PCR were 60 Vbeta and 13 Jbeta primers. Profiling relied on immunoSEQ multiplex PCR, and the TCRdb table lists in-frame clones only, not all of them. The repertoire holds around 140,000 clones, with 60% to 85% as singletons. The sample comprised PBMCs. This TCR derives from a female donor in good health and CMV-seropositive.

The CDR3 loop reads CASSFRDNEQFF. The CDR3, as DNA: TGTGCCAGCAGCTTCCGGGACAATGAGCAGTTCTTC. The chain links TRBV11-2 to TRBJ2-1; D is ambiguous. Trimming removed 3 bases from V and 5 bases from J, with 5 bases in between. The CDR3 sequence is 12 residues long. Germline V gives CDR1 SGHAT, CDR2 FQNNGV.